The clone carrying this T cell receptor beta chain was recorded only once. PCR primers comprised 60 Vbeta and 13 Jbeta primers. Repertoires were generated with immunoSEQ multiplex PCR, while TCRdb's copy carries only in-frame clones and drops some. The data hold 170,000 or so clones, with 84% observed a single time. This sample was taken from a study of cytomegalovirus exposure and HLA in healthy donors. The sequencing sample was made of PBMCs. This clonotype was sampled from a man younger than 30 in good health and CMV-seronegative.

The CDR3 coding sequence is TGTGCCAGTCGAGAACTCCAACAGGGGCGATATCAGCCCCAGCATTTT. The encoded protein is CASRELQQGRYQPQHF. The J gene is TRBJ1-5, the V gene TRBV19; TRBD1 matches 7 bases. The CDR3 is made up of 16 amino acids. J gave up 5 bases and V 8 bases, and 15 bases lay outside the gene matches. Germline V gives CDR1 LNHDA, CDR2 SQIVND (reference sequence). Full variable domain (outside the CDR3, taken from reference TRBV19 and TRBJ1-5): DGGITQSPKYLFRKEGQNVTLSCEQNLNHDAMYWYRQDPGQGLRLIYYSQIVNDFQKGDIAEGYSVSREKKESFPLTVTSAQKNPTAFYLCASRELQQGRYQPQHFGDGTRLSIL.